This T cell receptor (beta chain) was recorded in a study of shared clonotypes between healthy human individuals. The germline V gene has CDR1 LNHDA and CDR2 SQIVND (reference sequence). V lost 5 bases and J 0 bases, leaving 10 bases between the germline ends. The length of the CDR3 is 14 residues. Produced via immunoSEQ multiplex PCR; TCRdb's table is partial and in-frame only. This sample yields millions of clones, of which around 94% are seen a single time; around 0.14% belongs to the top ten. The V call is TRBV19, the J call TRBJ1-1, with D unclear. The source is a man between 18 and 35 years old in good health. The sequencing input was naive CD4+ T cells sorted from blood. The sample's subset: CD45RA+ positively selected. The CDR3 reads CASSPRRLNTEAFF. CDR3 coding DNA: TGTGCCAGTAGTCCGCGACGATTGAACACTGAAGCTTTCTTT.